This T cell receptor beta chain was documented in a study of blood T cell repertoires in COVID-19. On the study more broadly: Nucleic acid was either cDNA or gDNA, and it came from T cells, B-cell-depleted T cells, or PBMCs.

The participants were between about 18 and 90 years old and came from roughly 25 US areas. Trimming removed 6 bases from V and 10 bases from J, with 13 bases in between. This CDR3 comprises 12 residues. From germline, CDR1 is LNHDA and CDR2 SQIVND (reference sequence). The authors' processing: The authors estimated nucleated cell counts from reference gene primer amplification. Some clones are missing from TCRdb's copy, which holds only in-frame ones; the method was immunoSEQ multiplex PCR. V, J and clone size derive from that table, while D and trimming were established from the DNA sequence. The sample shows approximately 200,000 clones, just under 85% of them seen only once.

Sequencing was done on a sample of PBMCs or T cells enriched from blood (not recorded which). The chain carries TRBV19 and TRBJ2-1; perhaps TRBD2 as D (5 bases). The source is a woman aged 40 to 50 with acute COVID-19. CDR3 coding DNA: TGTGCCAGTAGCACTAGTACTTCGGAGCAGTTCTTC. Amino acid sequence: CASSTSTSEQFF.